The next 31 T cell receptor beta chains were all read from a single sample in a study of neurological immune-mediated disorders. TCRdb re-derived calls from the 5' RACE reads in MiXCR, one entry per CDR3 protein. The sample includes some 53,000 distinct CDR3 sequences, around 16% seen only once; the top ten take about 4.2%. The material sequenced was PBMCs. Source of these receptors: a man aged 60 to 69 in good health.

This clonotype has at least ten counts. This chain joins TRBV19 and TRBJ2-1; TRBD2 aligns across 10 bases. The CDR3 has 16 residues. The germline V gene encodes CDR1 LNHDA and CDR2 SQIVND (reference sequence). The ends lost 4 bases at V and 5 bases at J; junction bases unmatched: 8. CDR3 in amino acids: CASSTTPSGRNNEQFF. CDR3 nucleotides: TGTGCCAGTAGTACCACCCCTAGCGGGAGAAACAATGAGCAGTTCTTC.

This clonotype was observed at least ten times. The CDR3 coding sequence is TGTGCCAGCAGCCATGCCGGGACAGGGTATGGGGAGCAGTTCTTC. This sequence encodes CASSHAGTGYGEQFF. The chain has TRBV14 and TRBJ2-1; 9 bases agree with TRBD1. This CDR3 is built from 15 residues. V shed 3 bases and J 10 bases; nucleotides not matched to a gene: 10. CDR1 is SGHDN and CDR2 is FVKESK in the germline V gene.

The chain uses TRBV7-2 and TRBJ2-2; D might be TRBD2 (5 bases). The CDR3 consists of 17 residues. The V gene lost 5 bases and the J gene lost 4 bases, with 20 bases spanning the gap. The germline V gene has CDR1 SGHTA and CDR2 FQGNSA. CDR3 region: CASSPRLSGAGTGELFF. DNA for the CDR3: TGTGCCAGCAGCCCTCGTTTAAGCGGCGCGGGCACCGGGGAGCTGTTTTTT.

A remark on this clonotype: A much larger clone lies a single base off, so this may be a read error. The chain is built from TRBV6-2 or TRBV6-3 and TRBJ2-2, with a tentative D call TRBD1 (7 bases). CDR1 and CDR2 from the germline V gene are MNHEY and SVGEGT. V was shortened by 10 bases and J by 5 bases, with 20 bases between the two germline ends. The CDR3 is 15 residues long. In nucleotides, the CDR3 is TGTGCCATCATTCCCGACAGGGCGGGGACCGGGGAGCTGTTTTTT. Its protein is CAIIPDRAGTGELFF.

In the case of this clonotype: It may be a read error: a sequence one base away is much more abundant. The chain couples TRBV6-6 to TRBJ2-1; tentatively, D is TRBD2 (6 bases). V shed 4 bases and J shed 10 bases, with 17 bases lying between them. The CDR3 has 14 amino acids. From germline, CDR1 is MNHNY and CDR2 SVGAGI (reference sequence). The CDR3 DNA is TGTGCCAGCAGTTCCGGGACTCGCCGGATGGAGCAGTTCTTC. Amino acids: CASSSGTRRMEQFF.

This clonotype occurred many times. The chain uses TRBV7-2 and TRBJ2-1; no definite D call. Between the trimmed V and J ends, which lost 4 bases and 6 bases, there was a span of 13 bases. Germline assignment: CDR1 SGHTA and CDR2 FQGNSA. This CDR3 has 14 amino acids. The CDR3 region is CASSWEGSRNEQFF. The CDR3 DNA reads as TGTGCCAGCAGCTGGGAAGGCAGCCGCAATGAGCAGTTCTTC.

This clonotype has ten or more counts. The chain recombines TRBV20-1 with TRBJ2-7, with TRBD1 matching 10 bases. Per the germline V gene, CDR1 is DFQATT and CDR2 is SNEGSKA (reference sequence). With V trimmed by 5 bases and J by 4 bases, 5 bases remained unmatched. This CDR3 has 13 residues. The CDR3 loop reads CSAGGDRGYEQYF. The CDR3 bases are TGCAGTGCTGGGGGGGACAGGGGATACGAGCAGTACTTC.

At least ten counts were recorded for this clonotype. The rearrangement links TRBV4-1 to TRBJ2-7, with D perhaps TRBD1 or TRBD2 (5 bases each). The V gene lost 1 base and the J gene lost 2 bases, with 18 bases spanning the gap. Germline V gene data show CDR1 as MGHRA and CDR2 as YSYEKL. The CDR3 contains 17 residues. The CDR3 DNA reads TGCGCCAGCAGCCAAGGCCATGTCGGGACGCAGACCTACGAGCAGTACTTC. Protein product: CASSQGHVGTQTYEQYF.

This clonotype occurred many times. This chain joins TRBV3-1 and TRBJ2-3; D perhaps matches TRBD2 (6 bases). CDR3 length: 15 residues. CDR1 and CDR2 (germline): LGHDT, YNNKEL (reference sequence). V gave up 4 bases and J gave up 3 bases, with 14 bases separating them. CDR3 sequence reads: CASSPTEGRTDTQYF. CDR3 coding DNA: TGTGCCAGCAGCCCGACGGAGGGCCGGACAGATACGCAGTATTTT.

This clonotype was recorded at least ten times. The chain employs TRBV7-2 and TRBJ2-4; 10 bases are a match to TRBD2. Germline V gives CDR1 SGHTA, CDR2 FQGNSA. The CDR3 is 16 residues long. V lost 4 bases to trimming and J lost 12 bases; unmatched junction nucleotides: 15. CDR3 sequence reads: CASSSQHYSGRSSQYF. The CDR3 DNA reads TGTGCCAGCAGCTCCCAACATTATAGCGGGAGGTCGAGTCAGTACTTC.

This clonotype occurred many times. The chain is built from TRBV2 and TRBJ2-1; 11 positions agree with TRBD2. V shed 6 bases, J shed 6 bases, and the junction held 7 bases outside the gene matches. The CDR3 has 15 residues. Germline CDR1 SNHLY, CDR2 FYNNEI. This chain's CDR3 is CASRRTSGSPNEQFF. The DNA of the CDR3 is TGTGCCAGCAGGAGAACTAGCGGGAGCCCCAATGAGCAGTTCTTC.

This clonotype is classed as medium-sized. This chain links TRBV20-1 with TRBJ2-3, with D maybe TRBD2 (6 bases). This CDR3 contains 12 residues. Trimming shortened V by 7 bases and J by 0 bases, and 8 bases separated the two germline ends. CDR1 is DFQATT and CDR2 is SNEGSKA in the germline V gene (reference sequence). The CDR3 here is CSGRESTDTQYF. The CDR3, as DNA: TGCAGTGGGAGGGAGAGCACAGATACGCAGTATTTT.

This clonotype has a count of ten or more. The V call is TRBV3-1, the J call TRBJ2-7; 7 positions agree with TRBD2. Germline V gene sequence: CDR1 LGHDT, CDR2 YNNKEL (reference sequence). The CDR3 is made up of 21 amino acids. The J segment lost 2 bases and the V segment lost 0 bases, leaving 22 bases of the junction unmatched. DNA for the CDR3: TGTGCCAGCAGCCAAGATACCGTCGACGGTCTGACCGGGACTAACCCCTACGAGCAGTACTTC. It is translated as CASSQDTVDGLTGTNPYEQYF.

This clonotype was counted ten times or more. This chain connects TRBV7-9 to TRBJ1-6; unclear D gene. With 7 bases removed from V and 0 bases from J, the gap between germline ends came to 7 bases. CDR3 size: 14 residues. The V gene's germline CDR1 is SEHNR and CDR2 FQNEAQ (reference sequence). The CDR3 DNA reads TGTGCCAGCACGCGAGACTCCTATAATTCACCCCTCCACTTT. It specifies CASTRDSYNSPLHF.

This clonotype was picked up many times. The chain joins TRBV5-1 to TRBJ2-1, with a weak D call TRBD1 (7 bases). In germline, CDR1 is SGHRS, CDR2 YFSETQ. V gave up 5 bases and J gave up 3 bases, with 18 bases separating them. CDR3 length: 16 residues. As DNA, the CDR3 is TGCGCCAGCAGGCCGCGCACGGGGGACAGCTACAATGAGCAGTTCTTC. Translated, it gives CASRPRTGDSYNEQFF.

On this clonotype itself: Given a much more abundant clone one base away, this may be a read error. The J gene is TRBJ1-6, the V gene TRBV7-3; D may be TRBD1 (5 bases). The CDR3 is 14 residues long. CDR1 and CDR2 from the germline V gene are SGHTA and FQGTGA. CDR3 loop: CASSLGTANSPLYF. CDR3 nucleotide sequence: TGTGCCAGCAGCTTGGGGACGGCTAATTCACCCCTCTACTTT.

This clonotype has at least ten counts. The chain recombines TRBV29-1 with TRBJ1-1; D is unclear. The CDR3 length is 13 residues. Trimming pared 2 bases from V and 5 bases from J, leaving 12 bases between. The germline V gene has CDR1 SQVTM and CDR2 ANQGSEA. The CDR3 reads CSVEQAGETEAFF. The CDR3, as DNA: TGCAGCGTTGAACAGGCCGGGGAGACTGAAGCTTTCTTT.

This clonotype was counted at least ten times. The gene calls are TRBV3-1 and TRBJ2-7; the match to TRBD1 covers 8 bases. The CDR3 is 16 residues long. With V trimmed by 5 bases and J by 3 bases, 12 bases remained unmatched. Per the germline V gene, CDR1 is LGHDT and CDR2 is YNNKEL (reference sequence). CDR3 bases: TGTGCCAGCAGCAGAAGTGGGACAGGAGGGAGCTACGAGCAGTACTTC. Translating gives CASSRSGTGGSYEQYF.

This clonotype was counted at least ten times. The chain has TRBV20-1 and TRBJ2-1, with 9 bases matching TRBD2. CDR1 DFQATT and CDR2 SNEGSKA come from the germline V gene (reference sequence). This CDR3 is built from 14 residues. J gave up 4 bases and V 7 bases, and 8 bases lay outside the gene matches. The CDR3 DNA follows: TGCAGTGTCAGAGCGGGAGGACCTTACAATGAGCAGTTCTTC. Protein product: CSVRAGGPYNEQFF.

At least ten counts were recorded for this clonotype. The rearrangement joins TRBV3-1 to TRBJ2-1; no definite D call. The CDR3 extends over 12 amino acids. The germline CDR1 and CDR2 sequences are LGHDT and YNNKEL (reference sequence). The ends were cut back, 11 bases at V and 5 bases at J, with 13 bases in the middle. In nucleotides, the CDR3 is TGTGCCTCCGGCGTTCGGGACAATGAGCAGTTCTTC. Translation: CASGVRDNEQFF.

In this sample, this clonotype turned up many times. This chain connects TRBV7-9 to TRBJ2-1, with TRBD1 as a possible D gene (6 bases). CDR1 SEHNR and CDR2 FQNEAQ come from the germline V gene (reference sequence). The V end was cut by 1 base, the J end by 7 bases, with 11 bases between. The CDR3 contains 14 residues. The CDR3 DNA sequence: TGTGCCAGCAGCTTAGACAGGGTTTTGAATGAGCAGTTCTTC. Amino acids: CASSLDRVLNEQFF.

This clonotype was detected ten times or more. CDR3 nucleotides: TGCGCCAGCAGCTTTGGGACAGGTACCTACGAGCAGTACTTC. It translates to CASSFGTGTYEQYF. The gene calls are TRBV5-1 and TRBJ2-7, with 8 nucleotides matching TRBD1. The germline CDR1 and CDR2 sequences are SGHRS and YFSETQ. CDR3 length: 14 residues. J lost 2 bases, V lost 2 bases, and 3 bases had no gene match. Supplemented by reference TRBV5-1 and TRBJ2-7, the full variable domain reads KAGVTQTPRYLIKTRGQQVTLSCSPISGHRSVSWYQQTPGQGLQFLFEYFSETQRNKGNFPGRFSGRQFSNSRSEMNVSTLELGDSALYLCASSFGTGTYEQYFGPGTRLTVT.

This clonotype appeared many times. J is TRBJ2-5 and V is TRBV5-1; 14 positions agree with TRBD2. CDR3 length: 18 amino acids. The trim removed 0 bases at V and 5 bases at J, leaving 9 bases unmatched. Germline CDR1 is SGHRS and CDR2 is YFSETQ. The CDR3 region has the DNA TGCGCCAGCAGCTTGGGAGCCGGGACTAGCGGGAGCCTTGAGACCCAGTACTTC. Its protein product is CASSLGAGTSGSLETQYF.

The chain is built from TRBV20-1 and TRBJ2-3, with 8 bases lining up with TRBD1. CDR1 is DFQATT and CDR2 is SNEGSKA in the germline V gene (reference sequence). Losses at the gene ends were 5 bases for V and 4 bases for J; bases not matched to a gene: 8. This CDR3 region has 14 residues. CDR3 loop: CSAGQTGAADTQYF. Written as DNA, the CDR3 is TGCAGTGCTGGGCAGACAGGGGCGGCAGATACGCAGTATTTT.

At least ten counts were recorded for this clonotype. J is TRBJ2-1 and V is TRBV5-5; 10 nucleotides line up with TRBD2. V shed 4 bases and J 1 base; nucleotides not matched to a gene: 2. In germline, CDR1 is SGHKS, CDR2 YYEKEE (reference sequence). The CDR3 contains 15 residues. CDR3 bases: TGTGCCAGCAGCACTAGCGGGACATCCTACAATGAGCAGTTCTTC. Its protein product is CASSTSGTSYNEQFF.

This clonotype has a count of ten or more. The genes are TRBV6-6 and TRBJ2-6, with a possible D match to TRBD2 (5 bases). Trimming removed 0 bases at V and 2 bases at J, with 8 bases between. The CDR3 is 16 residues long. Germline V gene sequence: CDR1 MNHNY, CDR2 SVGAGI (reference sequence). The CDR3 DNA reads as TGTGCCAGCAGTTACTCACCCGGGACTGGGGCCAACGTCCTGACTTTC. It is translated as CASSYSPGTGANVLTF.

This clonotype was counted ten times or more. The rearrangement joins TRBV12-3 or TRBV12-4 to TRBJ2-6; no definite D call. There are 15 residues in the CDR3. The ends were cut back, 3 bases at V and 0 bases at J, with 6 bases in the middle. The CDR3 loop is CASSFEASGANVLTF. The DNA of the CDR3 is TGTGCCAGCAGTTTTGAGGCCTCTGGGGCCAACGTCCTGACTTTC.

This clonotype was recorded at least ten times. The CDR3 sequence: CASSPNGGSSYEQYF. In nucleotides, the CDR3 is TGTGCCAGCAGCCCCAATGGCGGGAGCTCCTACGAGCAGTACTTC. The rearrangement joins TRBV7-2 to TRBJ2-7, with TRBD2 identical over 7 bases. This CDR3 spans 15 amino acids. V lost 5 bases and J lost 0; bases outside the gene matches: 7. Germline CDR1 SGHTA, CDR2 FQGNSA.

This clonotype was seen repeatedly, ten times or more. The V gene is TRBV20-1, the J gene TRBJ1-2, with D perhaps TRBD1 (6 bases). Germline lookup yields CDR1 DFQATT and CDR2 SNEGSKA (reference sequence). This CDR3 contains 14 residues. Trimming pared 0 bases from V and 8 bases from J, leaving 16 bases between. The CDR3 DNA reads as TGCAGTGCTAGAGATGACTCGGACAGTCGGGGCTACACCTTC. Protein product: CSARDDSDSRGYTF.

This clonotype was observed many times. The chain recombines TRBV6-5 with TRBJ2-7, with D unresolved. The CDR3 contains 15 residues. Trimming removed 8 bases from V and 0 bases from J, with 17 bases in between. CDR1 is MNHEY, CDR2 SVGAGI, per germline. The DNA for the CDR3 is TGTGCCAGCTCCTATGGGCCCAGGAGCTCCTACGAGCAGTACTTC. Translated, it gives CASSYGPRSSYEQYF.

Many counts were recorded for this clonotype. The chain carries TRBV28 and TRBJ2-5; D is ambiguous. This CDR3 contains 14 residues. Germline loops: CDR1 MDHEN, CDR2 SYDVKM. The V gene lost 5 bases and the J gene lost 0 bases, with 10 bases spanning the gap. The CDR3 region has the DNA TGTGCCAGCAGTGGCCGGGCAAACCAAGAGACCCAGTACTTC. This codes for CASSGRANQETQYF.